The 28 T cell receptor beta chains below come from one sample, sequenced in a study of OX40 agonist ivuxolimab in advanced cancers. TCRdb's table, derived via immunoSEQ multiplex PCR, lists solely in-frame clones and lacks some. In the table there are tens of thousands of clones, about 89% of which are singletons. The sequenced sample was CD4+ or CD8+ T cells sorted from blood, obtained in a trial of the OX40 agonist ivuxolimab. These receptors originate from an adult with an advanced solid tumor such as melanoma, head and neck, liver or kidney cancer.

J is TRBJ2-5 and V is TRBV10-1; possibly TRBD1 for D (5 bases). The ends were cut back, 1 base at V and 5 bases at J, with 8 bases in the middle. Germline V gene lookup returns CDR1 WNHNN and CDR2 SYGVQD (reference sequence). CDR3 size: 13 residues. The CDR3 bases are TGCGCCAGCAGTGAGTTCCAGGGTGAGACCCAGTACTTC. Encoded protein: CASSEFQGETQYF.

The chain combines TRBV10-1 with TRBJ2-7; TRBD1 matches at 10 bases. The germline CDR1 and CDR2 sequences are WNHNN and SYGVQD (reference sequence). The CDR3 covers 15 residues. The V and J ends lost 0 bases and 4 bases, in that order; junction bases with no gene match: 3. The CDR3 loop is CASSESGTGVYEQYF. In DNA form, the CDR3 reads TGCGCCAGCAGTGAGTCCGGGACAGGGGTGTACGAGCAGTACTTC.

The genes are TRBV11-1 and TRBJ2-5; no firm D call. Germline V lookup: CDR1 SGHAT, CDR2 FQDESV (reference sequence). CDR3 length equals 12 residues. Between the trimmed V and J ends, which lost 1 base and 5 bases, there was a span of 5 bases. CDR3 DNA sequence: TGTGCCAGCAGCTTAGAGGGCGAGACCCAGTACTTC. This sequence encodes CASSLEGETQYF. The whole variable domain, filled in from reference TRBV11-1 and TRBJ2-5, reads EAEVAQSPRYKITEKSQAVAFWCDPISGHATLYWYRQILGQGPELLVQFQDESVVDDSQLPKDRFSAERLKGVDSTLKIQPAELGDSAMYLCASSLEGETQYFGPGTRLLVL.

The V call is TRBV19, the J call TRBJ1-2; possible D gene TRBD1, 5 bases. Germline lookup yields CDR1 LNHDA and CDR2 SQIVND (reference sequence). This CDR3 has 12 residues. Trimming pared 6 bases from V and 7 bases from J, leaving 12 bases between. The CDR3 protein is CASSDSLGGYTF. The CDR3 nucleotides are TGTGCCAGTAGCGACAGCCTGGGTGGCTACACCTTC.

The chain employs TRBV13 and TRBJ2-7; 10 bases align to TRBD1. Germline V gene lookup returns CDR1 PRHDT and CDR2 FYEKMQ (reference sequence). The CDR3 runs to 13 residues. V shed 8 bases, J shed 1 base, and the junction held 2 bases outside the gene matches. The CDR3 bases are TGTGCCAGCGGACAGGGGGGTTCCTACGAGCAGTACTTC. This translates into CASGQGGSYEQYF.

This chain joins TRBV7-9 and TRBJ2-1, with TRBD1 matching 7 bases. The V and J ends lost 2 bases and 7 bases, in that order; junction bases with no gene match: 11. Germline V gene sequence: CDR1 SEHNR, CDR2 FQNEAQ (reference sequence). This CDR3 region has 16 residues. Written as DNA, the CDR3 is TGTGCCAGCAGCTTACTCTCTGCGACAGGGTGGAATGAGCAGTTCTTC. Protein sequence: CASSLLSATGWNEQFF.

This clone turned up a few times. The CDR3 nucleotides read TGTGCCAGCAGCGACCTGGGGGGGGTCTACGAGCAGTACTTC. Translated: CASSDLGGVYEQYF. The V gene is TRBV25-1, the J gene TRBJ2-7; 7 bases fit TRBD2. Germline lookup yields CDR1 MGHDK and CDR2 SYGVNS. The CDR3 totals 14 residues. The V segment lost 6 bases and the J segment 3 bases; nucleotides outside the gene matches: 8.

In its sample, this clone was seen once. The chain links TRBV14 to TRBJ1-1, with D possibly matching TRBD1 (6 bases). There are 13 residues in the CDR3. Deletions cut 3 bases from V and 1 base from J, with 6 bases between. Germline CDR1 SGHDN, CDR2 FVKESK. The CDR3 sequence: CASSQDRNTEAFF. As DNA, the CDR3 is TGTGCCAGCAGCCAGGACAGGAACACTGAAGCTTTCTTT.

The V call is TRBV19, the J call TRBJ1-3, with D unresolved. The CDR3 covers 15 residues. Germline CDR1 and CDR2: LNHDA and SQIVND (reference sequence). Deletions cut 5 bases from V and 0 bases from J, with 11 bases between. The CDR3 nucleotides are TGTGCCAGTAGTCACGGAGGATACTCTGGAAACACCATATATTTT. This gives the protein CASSHGGYSGNTIYF.

This clone ranks as medium-sized. The chain is built from TRBV12-5 and TRBJ1-6; D is undetermined. Trimming shortened V by 1 base and J by 9 bases, and 4 bases separated the two germline ends. The CDR3 runs 12 residues. The germline V gene has CDR1 LGHNT and CDR2 FRNRAP. The CDR3: CASGLGSSPLHF. The CDR3 DNA reads TGTGCTAGTGGTTTGGGTTCTTCACCCCTCCACTTT.

The V call is TRBV9, the J call TRBJ1-2; no clear D. The CDR3 is 15 residues long. The ends were cut back, 0 bases at V and 3 bases at J, with 12 bases in the middle. Germline values: CDR1 SGDLS, CDR2 YYNGEE. CDR3 loop: CASSVGAEGHYGYTF. The CDR3 nucleotides are TGTGCCAGCAGCGTAGGGGCGGAAGGGCACTATGGCTACACCTTC.

The chain employs TRBV19 and TRBJ2-2; the match to TRBD1 covers 8 bases. The V and J ends lost 6 bases and 6 bases, in that order; junction bases with no gene match: 15. This CDR3 comprises 17 residues. Germline values: CDR1 LNHDA, CDR2 SQIVND (reference sequence). This CDR3 is CASSPQGWQGAAGELFF. The CDR3 nucleotides read TGTGCCAGTAGCCCTCAGGGCTGGCAGGGGGCAGCCGGGGAGCTGTTTTTT.

The gene calls are TRBV6-5 and TRBJ1-2, with D uncertain. CDR1 MNHEY and CDR2 SVGAGI come from the germline V gene. Trimming cost V 0 bases and J 3 bases, with 5 bases left between them. The CDR3 has 13 amino acids. CDR3: CASSYSTDYGYTF. CDR3 bases: TGTGCCAGCAGTTACTCGACGGACTATGGCTACACCTTC.

Written as DNA, the CDR3 is TGTGCCAGCAGTCCGGGACTCAACAATGAGCAGTTCTTC. It is translated as CASSPGLNNEQFF. The chain employs TRBV27 and TRBJ2-1; D possibly corresponds to TRBD2 (6 bases). The CDR3 spans 13 residues. Trimming removed 5 bases from V and 5 bases from J, with 10 bases in between. Germline lookup yields CDR1 MNHEY and CDR2 SMNVEV (reference sequence).

V usage is TRBV18 and J usage is TRBJ2-2; D call uncertain. CDR3 length equals 15 residues. V was trimmed by 3 bases and J by 0 bases, leaving 8 bases between them. Germline loops: CDR1 KGHSH, CDR2 LQKENI. CDR3 residues: CASSPFPTNTGELFF. The CDR3 region has the DNA TGTGCCAGCTCACCGTTTCCAACGAACACCGGGGAGCTGTTTTTT. Full variable domain (remainder filled in from reference TRBV18 and TRBJ2-2): NAGVMQNPRHLVRRRGQEARLRCSPMKGHSHVYWYRQLPEEGLKFMVYLQKENIIDESGMPKERFSAEFPKEGPSILRIQQVVRGDSAAYFCASSPFPTNTGELFFGEGSRLTVL.

The chain is built from TRBV27 and TRBJ2-2; D possibly uses TRBD1 or TRBD2 (5 bases each). V lost 5 bases, J lost 4 bases, and 11 bases lay in between. There are 14 residues in the CDR3. Per germline, CDR1 MNHEY and CDR2 SMNVEV (reference sequence). CDR3 amino acids: CASSTGRTTGELFF. The CDR3 nucleotides read TGTGCCAGCAGTACGGGACGTACCACCGGGGAGCTGTTTTTT.

The chain joins TRBV6-5 to TRBJ2-1; no definite D call. Trimming removed 4 bases at V and 2 bases at J, with 6 bases between. This CDR3 spans 13 amino acids. In germline, CDR1 is MNHEY, CDR2 SVGAGI. CDR3 DNA: TGTGCCAGCAGTTTTGGAGCCTACAATGAGCAGTTCTTC. Amino acids: CASSFGAYNEQFF.

V is TRBV19 and J is TRBJ1-1; D perhaps matches TRBD1 (5 bases). Trimming took off 10 bases at V and 0 bases at J, with 12 bases between the two ends. The CDR3 loop spans 13 amino acids. Germline lookup yields CDR1 LNHDA and CDR2 SQIVND (reference sequence). The CDR3 is CAINKGMNTEAFF. The CDR3 DNA reads TGTGCCATTAACAAGGGGATGAACACTGAAGCTTTCTTT. The whole variable domain, filled in from reference TRBV19 and TRBJ1-1, reads DGGITQSPKYLFRKEGQNVTLSCEQNLNHDAMYWYRQDPGQGLRLIYYSQIVNDFQKGDIAEGYSVSREKKESFPLTVTSAQKNPTAFYLCAINKGMNTEAFFGQGTRLTVV.

This rearrangement joins TRBV18 to TRBJ1-2; a weak D match, TRBD1 (5 bases). CDR3 length: 15 residues. Germline CDR1 is KGHSH and CDR2 is LQKENI. The germline V and J ends were trimmed by 3 bases and 11 bases, with 22 bases remaining between them. The CDR3 sequence is CASSPAGRDGYRYTF. The CDR3 DNA reads as TGTGCCAGCTCACCTGCAGGAAGGGACGGATACCGATACACCTTC. Variable domain in full (rest from reference TRBV18 and TRBJ1-2): NAGVMQNPRHLVRRRGQEARLRCSPMKGHSHVYWYRQLPEEGLKFMVYLQKENIIDESGMPKERFSAEFPKEGPSILRIQQVVRGDSAAYFCASSPAGRDGYRYTFGSGTRLTVV.

The sample holds one count of this clone. This rearrangement joins TRBV4-1 to TRBJ1-1; tentatively, D is TRBD1 (5 bases). Between the trimmed V and J ends, which lost 0 bases and 1 base, there was a span of 9 bases. Germline lookup yields CDR1 MGHRA and CDR2 YSYEKL. There are 15 residues in the CDR3. The CDR3 loop reads CASSQDRAGNTEAFF. CDR3 nucleotide sequence: TGCGCCAGCAGCCAAGACAGGGCAGGGAACACTGAAGCTTTCTTT.

As DNA, the CDR3 is TGTGCCAGCAGCTTAAGTCAGGAGTTTGAGACCCAGTACTTC. Protein: CASSLSQEFETQYF. This chain uses TRBV11-2 with TRBJ2-5, with D unclear. The CDR3 loop spans 14 amino acids. V lost 2 bases and J 5 bases, leaving 12 bases between the germline ends. Germline lookup yields CDR1 SGHAT and CDR2 FQNNGV.

J is TRBJ2-7 and V is TRBV6-5; D possibly corresponds to TRBD2 (6 bases). The CDR3 has 14 amino acids. CDR1 and CDR2 from the germline V gene are MNHEY and SVGAGI. With 6 bases removed from V and 7 bases from J, the gap between germline ends came to 19 bases. The CDR3 bases are TGTGCCAGCAGCCCGTCCGGGTCTGGGGGGGAGCAGTACTTC. It yields the protein CASSPSGSGGEQYF.

Here the CDR3 DNA reads TGTGCCAGCAGCCCCACAGGGGGAGGCACCGGGGAGCTGTTTTTT. The encoded protein is CASSPTGGGTGELFF. This sequence joins TRBV7-9 and TRBJ2-2; the match to TRBD1 covers 8 bases. Germline V CDR1 and CDR2: SEHNR, FQNEAQ (reference sequence). Unmatched junction bases numbered 6, after V lost 5 bases and J lost 4 bases. The CDR3 runs 15 residues.

V gene TRBV6-5 combines with J gene TRBJ2-7; D ambiguous. The CDR3 is made up of 14 amino acids. CDR1 is MNHEY, CDR2 SVGAGI, per germline. The V end was cut by 2 bases, the J end by 1 base, with 9 bases between. CDR3 residues: CASSYRGASYEQYF. CDR3 sequence (DNA): TGTGCCAGCAGTTACCGTGGAGCTTCCTACGAGCAGTACTTC.

The count of this clone is one. The chain couples TRBV25-1 to TRBJ2-1; possibly TRBD2 for D (6 bases). This CDR3 contains 15 residues. Germline CDR1 reads MGHDK; CDR2 reads SYGVNS. V gave up 3 bases and J gave up 2 bases, with 11 bases separating them. The DNA for the CDR3 is TGTGCCAGCAGTGACAACGGGGGAACCTACAATGAGCAGTTCTTC. Translated, it gives CASSDNGGTYNEQFF.

This chain links TRBV6-5 with TRBJ2-7; the D gene could be TRBD1 or TRBD2 (6 bases each). Germline CDR1 reads MNHEY; CDR2 reads SVGAGI. This CDR3 is built from 14 residues. V was clipped by 5 bases and J by 7 bases, with 18 bases between them. CDR3 residues: CASSPRVGAGEQYF. The CDR3 region has the DNA TGTGCCAGCAGTCCTAGAGTGGGGGCGGGAGAGCAGTACTTC.

This clone is large within its sample. This sequence joins TRBV11-2 and TRBJ2-7, with 8 bases aligning to TRBD1. The CDR3 sequence is 18 residues long. J gave up 0 bases and V 4 bases, and 14 bases lay outside the gene matches. The V gene's germline CDR1 is SGHAT and CDR2 FQNNGV. DNA of the CDR3: TGTGCCAGCAGCTCACCGATTGGGTCAGGGGGCGGCTCCTACGAGCAGTACTTC. This encodes CASSSPIGSGGGSYEQYF. Complete variable domain (other parts from reference TRBV11-2 and TRBJ2-7): EAGVAQSPRYKIIEKRQSVAFWCNPISGHATLYWYQQILGQGPKLLIQFQNNGVVDDSQLPKDRFSAERLKGVDSTLKIQPAKLEDSAVYLCASSSPIGSGGGSYEQYFGPGTRLTVT.

The chain couples TRBV30 to TRBJ2-7; D is possibly TRBD1 (5 bases). Looked up from germline, CDR1 is GTSNPN and CDR2 is SVGIG (reference sequence). Trimming stripped 2 bases from V and 4 bases from J, with 9 bases between. CDR3 length: 12 residues. The CDR3 sequence: CAWSQQGYEQYF. The CDR3 region has the DNA TGTGCCTGGAGTCAGCAGGGATACGAGCAGTACTTC.